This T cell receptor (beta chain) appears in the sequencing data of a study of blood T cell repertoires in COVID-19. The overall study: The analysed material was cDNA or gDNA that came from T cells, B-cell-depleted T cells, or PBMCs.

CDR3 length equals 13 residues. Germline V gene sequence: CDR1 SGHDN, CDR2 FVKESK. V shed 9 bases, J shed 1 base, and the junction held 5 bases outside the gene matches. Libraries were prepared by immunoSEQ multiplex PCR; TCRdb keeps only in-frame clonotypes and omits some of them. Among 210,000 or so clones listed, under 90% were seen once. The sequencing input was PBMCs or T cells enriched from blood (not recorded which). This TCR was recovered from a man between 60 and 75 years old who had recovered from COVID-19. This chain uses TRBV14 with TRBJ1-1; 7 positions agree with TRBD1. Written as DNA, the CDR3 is TGTGCCAGTATGAACAGGGGGAACACTGAAGCTTTCTTT. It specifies CASMNRGNTEAFF.